The next 6 T cell receptor beta chains were all read from a single sample in a study of blood T cell repertoires in COVID-19. Only in-frame clones appear in the TCRdb table, and some are missing; sequencing was by immunoSEQ multiplex PCR. The top ten hold about 10% of the sample, which has 300,000 to 450,000 clones, more than 75% seen once. Source material: peripheral blood. The receptors here all came from a woman aged 30 to 39 with COVID-19, enrolled during active disease.

The chain has TRBV2 and TRBJ2-3; the D gene is possibly TRBD1 (6 bases). The V gene's germline CDR1 is SNHLY and CDR2 FYNNEI. The CDR3 runs 14 residues. V was trimmed by 9 bases and J by 1 base, leaving 14 bases between them. The CDR3 loop reads CASGGTTGTDTQYF. In DNA, the CDR3 is TGTGCCAGTGGTGGGACAACCGGCACAGATACGCAGTATTTT.

The chain employs TRBV30 and TRBJ1-1; possible D gene TRBD1, 5 bases. The length of the CDR3 is 17 residues. CDR1 GTSNPN and CDR2 SVGIG come from the germline V gene (reference sequence). With 2 bases removed from V and 0 bases from J, the gap between germline ends came to 19 bases. CDR3 nucleotides: TGTGCCTGGAGTCCCCGGGGAGGTAGGGGCCTGAACACTGAAGCTTTCTTT. Its protein is CAWSPRGGRGLNTEAFF.

CDR3 DNA: TGCGCCAGCAGCTTGGTACAGGGGTGGGGGAACAATGAGCAGTTCTTC. Protein sequence: CASSLVQGWGNNEQFF. The chain has TRBV5-1 and TRBJ2-1, with 7 bases lining up with TRBD1. After removal of 0 bases from V and 5 bases from J, the junction contained 8 bases not matched to a gene. The CDR3 length is 16 residues. The germline V gene has CDR1 SGHRS and CDR2 YFSETQ.

This sequence joins TRBV11-2 and TRBJ2-7; TRBD2 matches at 7 bases. The germline gives CDR1 SGHAT, CDR2 FQNNGV. Trimming at V came to 11 bases and at J to 1 base, leaving 5 bases not matched to a gene. The CDR3 consists of 12 residues. This CDR3 is CAAGTTSYEQYF. The DNA for the CDR3 is TGTGCCGCGGGGACTACGTCCTACGAGCAGTACTTC.

This clone was counted only a few times. The rearrangement joins TRBV5-4 to TRBJ1-1; the D is unclear. This CDR3 spans 13 amino acids. V shed 0 bases and J shed 3 bases, with 6 bases lying between them. Germline-derived CDR1 and CDR2 are SGHNT and YYREEE (reference sequence). The CDR3: CASSLAGDTEAFF. CDR3 in DNA: TGTGCCAGCAGCTTGGCGGGTGACACTGAAGCTTTCTTT.

This chain uses TRBV7-2 with TRBJ1-1, with D perhaps TRBD1 (6 bases). This CDR3 has 11 residues. CDR1 and CDR2 (germline): SGHTA, FQGNSA. V was shortened by 7 bases and J by 8 bases, with 11 bases between the two germline ends. The CDR3: CASTSGTEAFF. Here the CDR3 DNA reads TGTGCCAGCACCTCCGGGACAGAAGCTTTCTTT.